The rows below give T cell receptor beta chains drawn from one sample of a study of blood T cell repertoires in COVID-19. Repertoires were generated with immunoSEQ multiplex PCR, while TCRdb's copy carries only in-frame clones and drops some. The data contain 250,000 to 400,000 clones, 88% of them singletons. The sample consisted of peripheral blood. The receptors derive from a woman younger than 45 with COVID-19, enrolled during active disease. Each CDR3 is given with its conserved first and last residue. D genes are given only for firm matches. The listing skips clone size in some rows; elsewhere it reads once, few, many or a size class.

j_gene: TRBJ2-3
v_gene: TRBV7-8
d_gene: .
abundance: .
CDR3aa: CASSSGRGHYTDTQYF
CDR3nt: TGTGCCAGCAGCTCCGGCCGGGGACACTACACAGATACGCAGTATTTT

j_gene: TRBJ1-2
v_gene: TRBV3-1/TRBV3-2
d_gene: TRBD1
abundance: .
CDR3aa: CASSSALPGGGVGYTF
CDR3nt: TGTGCCAGCAGTTCCGCCTTACCAGGGGGCGGGGTTGGCTACACCTTC

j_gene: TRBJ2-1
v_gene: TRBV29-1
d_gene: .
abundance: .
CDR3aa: CSVEEVTRGEQFF
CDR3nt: TGCAGCGTTGAAGAGGTGACTAGAGGTGAGCAGTTCTTC

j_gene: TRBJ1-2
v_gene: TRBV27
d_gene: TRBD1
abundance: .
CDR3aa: CASSAAGGGYTF
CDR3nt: TGTGCCAGCAGTGCAGCAGGGGGGGGCTACACCTTC

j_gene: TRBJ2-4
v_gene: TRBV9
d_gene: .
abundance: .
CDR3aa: CASSAAPVGRWNIQYF
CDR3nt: TGTGCCAGCAGCGCGGCCCCAGTGGGGCGGTGGAACATTCAGTACTTC

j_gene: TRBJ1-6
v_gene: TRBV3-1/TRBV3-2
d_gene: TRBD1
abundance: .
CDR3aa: CASSQDLPGQGSIGRNSPLHF
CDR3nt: TGTGCCAGCAGCCAAGATCTACCGGGACAGGGGTCGATAGGCCGGAATTCACCCCTCCACTTT

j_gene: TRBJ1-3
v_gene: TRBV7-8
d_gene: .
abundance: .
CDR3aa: CASSPKPWGHSGNTIYF
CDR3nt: TGTGCCAGCAGCCCCAAGCCCTGGGGGCACTCTGGAAACACCATATATTTT

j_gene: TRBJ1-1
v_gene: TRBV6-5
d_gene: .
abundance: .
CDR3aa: CASKRDSRRTEAFF
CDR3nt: TGTGCCAGCAAACGAGACAGCCGAAGAACTGAAGCTTTCTTT

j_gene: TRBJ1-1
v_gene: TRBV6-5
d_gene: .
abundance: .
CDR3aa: CASSYDRKNTEAFF
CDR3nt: TGTGCCAGCAGTTACGACAGAAAGAACACTGAAGCTTTCTTT

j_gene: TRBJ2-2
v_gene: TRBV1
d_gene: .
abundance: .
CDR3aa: CTSSHDRNTGELFF
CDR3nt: TGCACCAGCAGCCACGACAGAAACACCGGGGAGCTGTTTTTT

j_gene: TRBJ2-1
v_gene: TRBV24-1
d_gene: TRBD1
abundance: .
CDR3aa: CATSDSYRGAKENEQFF
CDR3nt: TGTGCCACCAGTGATTCCTACAGGGGGGCAAAAGAAAATGAGCAGTTCTTC

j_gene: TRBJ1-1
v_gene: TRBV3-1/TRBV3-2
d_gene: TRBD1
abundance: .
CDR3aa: CASSPRQGINTEAFF
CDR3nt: TGTGCCAGCAGCCCCAGACAGGGAATTAACACTGAAGCTTTCTTT

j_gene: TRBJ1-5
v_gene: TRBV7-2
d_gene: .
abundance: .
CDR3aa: CASSIQGLSNQPQHF
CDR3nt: TGTGCCAGCAGTATTCAGGGGCTAAGCAATCAGCCCCAGCATTTT

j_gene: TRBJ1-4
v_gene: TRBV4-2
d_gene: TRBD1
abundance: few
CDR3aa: CASSQEQGGEGEKLFF
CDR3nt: TGTGCCAGCAGCCAAGAACAGGGGGGAGAAGGCGAAAAACTGTTTTTT

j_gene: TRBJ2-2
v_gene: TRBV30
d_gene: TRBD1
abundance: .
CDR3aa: CAWSPRDRGSRTGELFF
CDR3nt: TGTGCCTGGAGTCCCCGGGACAGGGGAAGTCGCACCGGGGAGCTGTTTTTT